Each of the 16 T cell receptor beta chains below was sequenced from the same sample in a study of monozygotic twins with inflammatory bowel disease. TCRdb derives one entry per CDR3 protein from the 5' RACE reads, leaving out DNA. Its clone listing holds approximately 340,000 distinct CDR3 sequences. The specimen sequenced was blood. These receptors came from a human donor with ulcerative colitis or Crohn's disease, or a healthy co-twin of an affected twin (not recorded which).

This sequence joins TRBV28 and TRBJ2-7; the D call from TCRdb, TRBD1, cannot be confirmed without DNA. This CDR3 has 14 residues. Germline V lookup: CDR1 MDHEN, CDR2 SYDVKM. The CDR3 loop is CASSPATPSREQYF.

The chain joins TRBV2 to TRBJ2-1. Germline CDR1 is SNHLY and CDR2 is FYNNEI. The CDR3 spans 16 residues. CDR3 protein: CASSEARISSYNEQFF.

V gene TRBV7-8 combines with J gene TRBJ2-1; with no DNA, the TCRdb D assignment of TRBD1 cannot be verified. CDR1 SGHVS and CDR2 FQNEAQ come from the germline V gene. The CDR3 extends over 14 amino acids. The CDR3 is CASSFGTGENEQFF.

This sequence joins TRBV15 and TRBJ1-4. The CDR3 extends over 15 amino acids. Germline V gene sequence: CDR1 LNHNV, CDR2 YYDKDF (reference sequence). Here the CDR3 reads CATSRTRQFNEKLFF.

V is TRBV15 and J is TRBJ2-5; TCRdb designates TRBD1, a call that cannot be tested without DNA. CDR1 LNHNV and CDR2 YYDKDF come from the germline V gene (reference sequence). The CDR3 loop spans 15 amino acids. The CDR3 loop is CATSGEGTGKETQYF.

The rearrangement links TRBV7-8 to TRBJ2-3. Germline loops: CDR1 SGHVS, CDR2 FQNEAQ. This CDR3 region has 14 residues. The CDR3 loop reads CASSLVSTTDTQYF.

The V call is TRBV15, the J call TRBJ1-1; absent DNA, TCRdb's TRBD1 call cannot be checked. Germline V gene data show CDR1 as LNHNV and CDR2 as YYDKDF (reference sequence). This CDR3 is built from 15 residues. The chain's CDR3 is CATSTGAFPYTEAFF.

The rearrangement joins TRBV12-3 or TRBV12-4 to TRBJ1-2. The CDR3 is made up of 12 amino acids. This CDR3 reads CASSPLQGGYTF.

The chain recombines TRBV5-1 with TRBJ2-1; the TRBD1 assignment by TCRdb is unverifiable without DNA. The CDR3 is made up of 15 amino acids. CDR1 and CDR2 from the germline V gene are SGHRS and YFSETQ. The CDR3 protein is CASSVHRDPNNEQFF.

V gene TRBV27 combines with J gene TRBJ1-5. The CDR3 extends over 17 amino acids. In germline, CDR1 is MNHEY, CDR2 SMNVEV (reference sequence). This chain's CDR3 is CASSLSGSGYSNQPQHF.

The chain has TRBV2 and TRBJ2-5; TCRdb designates TRBD1, a call that cannot be tested without DNA. The V gene's germline CDR1 is SNHLY and CDR2 FYNNEI. This CDR3 is built from 17 residues. CDR3 protein: CASSTLRGGGIKETQYF.

The chain uses TRBV5-1 and TRBJ1-2. The CDR3 runs to 12 residues. Per the germline V gene, CDR1 is SGHRS and CDR2 is YFSETQ. CDR3 protein: CASSPEVDGYTF.

This chain uses TRBV6-5 with TRBJ2-7; TCRdb returns TRBD1, unconfirmable since there is no DNA. The CDR3 is made up of 14 amino acids. The germline CDR1 and CDR2 sequences are MNHEY and SVGAGI. This chain's CDR3 is CASSYRPSDYEQYF.

The chain joins TRBV20-1 to TRBJ2-1; checking the TCRdb D call of TRBD1 is not possible without DNA. The CDR3 loop spans 14 amino acids. CDR1 is DFQATT, CDR2 SNEGSKA, per germline (reference sequence). CDR3 sequence reads: CSARGPGQYNEQFF.

The chain links TRBV29-1 to TRBJ2-5; the D gene TCRdb calls, TRBD1, cannot be checked with no DNA. Germline assignment: CDR1 SQVTM and CDR2 ANQGSEA. This CDR3 is built from 12 residues. This chain's CDR3 is CSVEGAQETQYF.

The chain combines TRBV20-1 with TRBJ2-7; lacking DNA, the TRBD1 call made by TCRdb goes unchecked. The CDR3 spans 14 residues. The germline V gene encodes CDR1 DFQATT and CDR2 SNEGSKA (reference sequence). The CDR3 loop is CRAQGGATSYEQYF.